These 32 T cell receptor beta chains were sequenced from one sample in a study of molecular identifiers for immune sequencing clone quantification. TCRdb reprocessed the PCR reads via MiXCR and lists one record per CDR3 protein. The repertoire holds about 320,000 distinct CDR3 sequences, with about 21% as singletons. Sequencing was performed on naive CD8+ T cells from blood, with Jurkat cell RNA spiked in. The sample's subset: FACS-sorted CD8+CD4-CCR7+CD45RA+ naive T cells. The receptors originated from a human donor in good health. Some libraries in this study had Jurkat cell RNA spiked in.

This clonotype showed up just a few times. The CDR3 DNA reads as TGTGCCAGCAGCCAAAGGCGGGAGAGGGTGACAGATACGCAGTATTTT. Its translation is CASSQRRERVTDTQYF. The chain has TRBV14 and TRBJ2-3; 7 bases agree with TRBD2. V gave up 2 bases and J gave up 3 bases; unmatched junction bases: 8. Germline-derived CDR1 and CDR2 are SGHDN and FVKESK. This CDR3 contains 16 residues. Full variable domain (missing parts from reference TRBV14 and TRBJ2-3): EAGVTQFPSHSVIEKGQTVTLRCDPISGHDNLYWYRRVMGKEIKFLLHFVKESKQDESGMPNNRFLAERTGGTYSTLKVQPAELEDSGVYFCASSQRRERVTDTQYFGPGTRLTVL.

To note about this clonotype: A much bigger clone sits one base away, suggesting this may be a read error. V is TRBV20-1 and J is TRBJ2-1; 12 bases align to TRBD2. The CDR3 length is 17 residues. The germline V gene has CDR1 DFQATT and CDR2 SNEGSKA (reference sequence). CDR3: CGARDLWTSGMYGEQFF. The CDR3 bases are TGCGGTGCTAGAGATCTGTGGACTAGCGGGATGTATGGTGAGCAGTTCTTC.

This clonotype was recorded at least ten times. The V and J genes are TRBV9 and TRBJ2-2; D unresolved. Germline CDR1 is SGDLS and CDR2 is YYNGEE. With 4 bases removed from V and 0 bases from J, the gap between germline ends came to 13 bases. CDR3 length: 16 amino acids. The CDR3 coding sequence is TGTGCCAGCAGCCCCGACCTTGTATCGAACACCGGGGAGCTGTTTTTT. Translation gives CASSPDLVSNTGELFF.

The table lists this clonotype with many counts. DNA of the CDR3: TGTGCCAGCAGCCCGGAGGGTAGCGGGCTCACAGATACGCAGTATTTT. Residues: CASSPEGSGLTDTQYF. The chain carries TRBV9 and TRBJ2-3; TRBD2 matches 7 bases. The germline CDR1 and CDR2 sequences are SGDLS and YYNGEE. The V segment lost 4 bases and the J segment 2 bases; nucleotides outside the gene matches: 10. The CDR3 runs 16 residues. The full variable domain, completed using reference TRBV9 and TRBJ2-3, is DSGVTQTPKHLITATGQRVTLRCSPRSGDLSVYWYQQSLDQGLQFLIQYYNGEERAKGNILERFSAQQFPDLHSELNLSSLELGDSALYFCASSPEGSGLTDTQYFGPGTRLTVL.

This clonotype was found many times. CDR3 nucleotide sequence: TGTGCCAGCAGTACCGGGTCTAGCAATCAGCCCCAGCATTTT. This sequence encodes CASSTGSSNQPQHF. V gene TRBV12-3 or TRBV12-4 combines with J gene TRBJ1-5; the D is unclear. The CDR3 extends over 14 amino acids. V lost 5 bases and J lost 0, with 8 bases in between.

In this sample, this clonotype turned up many times. The chain is built from TRBV4-2 and TRBJ1-5; the D gene is possibly TRBD1 (6 bases). The CDR3 length is 13 residues. The ends were cut back, 2 bases at V and 4 bases at J, with 6 bases in the middle. Per the germline V gene, CDR1 is LGHNA and CDR2 is YNFKEQ. CDR3 protein: CASSQQGNQPQHF. CDR3 nucleotides: TGTGCCAGCAGCCAACAGGGGAATCAGCCCCAGCATTTT.

Notes on this clonotype: This may come from a read error, since a much larger clone is one base off. J is TRBJ2-7 and V is TRBV6-5, with D perhaps TRBD1 (5 bases). The V gene's germline CDR1 is MNHEY and CDR2 SVGAGI. CDR3 size: 13 residues. CDR3 sequence: CASSYQDNYGQYF. DNA of the CDR3: TGTGCCAGCAGTTATCAGGACAACTACGGGCAGTACTTC.

This clonotype was seen a few times. The J gene is TRBJ2-7, the V gene TRBV10-3, with 7 bases identical to TRBD1. From germline, CDR1 is ENHRY and CDR2 SYGVKD. V lost 5 bases to trimming and J lost 3 bases; unmatched junction nucleotides: 4. The CDR3 has 13 amino acids. The chain's CDR3 is CAISRPGGYEQYF. In nucleotides, the CDR3 is TGTGCCATCAGTAGGCCAGGGGGCTACGAGCAGTACTTC.

Turning to this clonotype: A read error may be the cause here, since a much bigger clone is one base away. This sequence joins TRBV2 and TRBJ2-3; possible D gene TRBD1, 6 bases. Germline CDR1 SNHLY, CDR2 FYNNEI. There are 16 residues in the CDR3. The CDR3 DNA reads TGTGCCAGCACCGCCGGGACACTCTCCCCCACAGATGCGCAGTATTTT. The encoded protein is CASTAGTLSPTDAQYF. The variable domain in full, with the rest retrieved from reference TRBV2 and TRBJ2-3, is EPEVTQTPSHQVTQMGQEVILRCVPISNHLYFYWYRQILGQKVEFLVSFYNNEISEKSEIFDDQFSVERPDGSNFTLKIRSTKLEDSAMYFCASTAGTLSPTDAQYFGPGTRLTVL.

This clonotype was detected only a few times. This rearrangement joins TRBV7-8 to TRBJ2-7; a weak D match, TRBD1 (5 bases). V lost 1 base and J lost 3, with 10 bases in between. CDR3 length: 14 residues. Germline-derived CDR1 and CDR2 are SGHVS and FQNEAQ. The CDR3 spells CASSLVGRDYEQYF. The CDR3 bases are TGTGCCAGCAGCTTAGTAGGCAGGGACTACGAGCAGTACTTC.

This clonotype was counted ten times or more. The chain carries TRBV28 and TRBJ2-7, with 11 bases identical to TRBD1. V trimming: 6 bases; J trimming: 3 bases; junction bases outside the gene matches: 1. Germline lookup yields CDR1 MDHEN and CDR2 SYDVKM. CDR3 length: 13 amino acids. The DNA for the CDR3 is TGTGCCAGCAGAGGGACAGGGGGCTACGAGCAGTACTTC. It yields the protein CASRGTGGYEQYF.

For this clonotype: A much larger clonotype is one base distant, so this may be a read error. The chain couples TRBV21-1 to TRBJ1-1. TRBV21-1 is annotated as a pseudogene. The CDR3 length is 15 residues. CDR3 DNA: TGTGCCAGCAGCAAAGGCATTACACAGAACGCTGAAGCTTTCTTT. It is translated as CASSKGITQNAEAFF.

The J gene is TRBJ1-6, the V gene TRBV12-3 or TRBV12-4; D possibly corresponds to TRBD1 (6 bases). CDR3 length: 18 amino acids. Trimming pared 6 bases from V and 7 bases from J, leaving 25 bases between. The CDR3 DNA follows: TGTGCCAGCAGCCTCTGGTCGGGCGGGGGGCATCGCAATTCACCCCTCCACTTT. It specifies CASSLWSGGGHRNSPLHF.

With regard to this clonotype: A much larger clonotype is one base distant, so this may be a read error. The CDR3 loop reads CASSLAAEKLLF. The CDR3 nucleotides read TGTGCCAGCAGCTTAGCGGCGGAAAAACTGCTTTTT. This chain joins TRBV7-9 and TRBJ1-4; D gene uncertain. CDR1 is SEHNR and CDR2 is FQNEAQ in the germline V gene (reference sequence). The CDR3 is 12 amino acids.

This chain joins TRBV11-2 and TRBJ1-3; D not certain. Per the germline V gene, CDR1 is SGHAT and CDR2 is FQNNGV. V dropped 3 bases and J dropped 6 bases, with 6 bases sitting between them. This CDR3 region has 12 residues. The CDR3 bases are TGTGCCAGCAGCTTCGAGGCAAACACCATATATTTT. Protein sequence: CASSFEANTIYF. Full variable domain (rest looked up from reference TRBV11-2 and TRBJ1-3): EAGVAQSPRYKIIEKRQSVAFWCNPISGHATLYWYQQILGQGPKLLIQFQNNGVVDDSQLPKDRFSAERLKGVDSTLKIQPAKLEDSAVYLCASSFEANTIYFGEGSWLTVV.

This clonotype was counted many times. This chain uses TRBV4-2 with TRBJ2-7; the D gene is possibly TRBD2 (5 bases). CDR1 LGHNA and CDR2 YNFKEQ come from the germline V gene. This CDR3 comprises 15 residues. Trimming shortened V by 0 bases and J by 3 bases, and 12 bases separated the two germline ends. CDR3 bases: TGTGCCAGCAGCCAAGATCGGCTAGCTGTCTACGAGCAGTACTTC. This sequence encodes CASSQDRLAVYEQYF.

Ten or more counts support this clonotype. The chain combines TRBV28 with TRBJ2-3; the match to TRBD1 covers 8 bases. V shed 2 bases, J shed 4 bases, and the junction held 5 bases outside the gene matches. The germline gives CDR1 MDHEN, CDR2 SYDVKM. This CDR3 contains 15 residues. The CDR3 DNA reads as TGTGCCAGCAGTTTACCTCGGACAGGGTCAGATACGCAGTATTTT. Its translation is CASSLPRTGSDTQYF.

This clonotype has ten or more counts. The V gene is TRBV7-9, the J gene TRBJ2-3, with D perhaps given as TRBD1 or TRBD2 (5 bases each). The CDR3 loop spans 15 amino acids. With 3 bases removed from V and 4 bases from J, the gap between germline ends came to 14 bases. The germline V gene encodes CDR1 SEHNR and CDR2 FQNEAQ (reference sequence). CDR3 DNA: TGTGCCAGCAGCTTGGGGGAGTGGACCGCAGATACGCAGTATTTT. It yields the protein CASSLGEWTADTQYF.

This clonotype was seen only once. This may be a read error, as it is one base from a much larger clone. V usage is TRBV24-1 and J usage is TRBJ2-7, with a weak D call TRBD2 (5 bases). The CDR3 is 14 amino acids. Germline V gene sequence: CDR1 KGHDR, CDR2 SFDVKD. CDR3 in amino acids: CATGDYYRPYEQYF. CDR3 bases: TGTGCCACCGGTGACTACTACCGCCCCTACGAGCAGTACTTC.

Comments on this clonotype: A much larger clone is a single base away; this may be a read error. The genes are TRBV20-1 and TRBJ1-5; D ambiguous. The CDR3 has 13 amino acids. V gave up 5 bases and J gave up 2 bases, with 10 bases separating them. CDR1 and CDR2 from the germline V gene are DFQATT and SNEGSKA (reference sequence). Written as DNA, the CDR3 is TGCAGTGCTGCCCTGGGGTGCAATCAGCCCCAGCATTTT. Its protein product is CSAALGCNQPQHF.

This clonotype was observed a handful of times. This chain joins TRBV7-6 and TRBJ2-2; D gene unclear. The CDR3 spans 20 residues. Trimming stripped 0 bases from V and 5 bases from J, with 25 bases between. CDR1 is SGHVS and CDR2 is FNYEAQ in the germline V gene. The CDR3 bases are TGTGCCAGCAGCTTAGCGGTGGTTCCTAGAGGACCGGTAGAGACCGGGGAGCTGTTTTTT. It specifies CASSLAVVPRGPVETGELFF. Together with reference TRBV7-6 and TRBJ2-2, the CDR3 gives the full variable domain: GAGVSQSPRYKVTKRGQDVALRCDPISGHVSLYWYRQALGQGPEFLTYFNYEAQQDKSGLPNDRFSAERPEGSISTLTIQRTEQRDSAMYRCASSLAVVPRGPVETGELFFGEGSRLTVL.

The table lists this clonotype with many counts. The rearrangement links TRBV24-1 to TRBJ1-5; unclear D gene. Germline V CDR1 and CDR2: KGHDR, SFDVKD. The CDR3 runs 13 residues. The V and J ends lost 4 bases and 7 bases respectively, with 10 bases between them. CDR3 DNA sequence: TGTGCCACCAGTGACGCCGCATGGCAGCCCCAGCATTTT. As protein: CATSDAAWQPQHF.

This clonotype was detected many times. The J gene is TRBJ2-7, the V gene TRBV7-6, with D hard to call. Germline CDR1 SGHVS, CDR2 FNYEAQ. With 0 bases removed from V and 2 bases from J, the gap between germline ends came to 8 bases. This CDR3 has 14 amino acids. DNA of the CDR3: TGTGCCAGCAGCTTAGCCGGGCCGACCTACGAGCAGTACTTC. Its translation: CASSLAGPTYEQYF.

This clonotype was seen many times. This chain connects TRBV4-1 to TRBJ2-5; 8 positions match TRBD2. With 6 bases clipped from V and 4 bases from J, the junction kept 10 bases outside the gene matches. This CDR3 has 15 amino acids. The germline gives CDR1 MGHRA, CDR2 YSYEKL. This CDR3 reads CASSSVGGAPETQYF. Written as DNA, the CDR3 is TGCGCCAGCAGTTCCGTCGGGGGGGCCCCAGAGACCCAGTACTTC.

This clonotype was detected ten times or more. V usage is TRBV13 and J usage is TRBJ2-4; tentatively, D is TRBD1 (6 bases). Trimming stripped 2 bases from V and 6 bases from J, with 14 bases between. Germline V CDR1 and CDR2: PRHDT, FYEKMQ (reference sequence). The CDR3 totals 15 residues. CDR3 amino acids: CASSLSQGPGNIQYF. In DNA form, the CDR3 reads TGTGCCAGCAGCTTAAGTCAGGGGCCGGGAAACATTCAGTACTTC.

This clonotype was recorded only once. A much larger clone lies a single base off, so this may be a read error. The rearrangement links TRBV7-9 to TRBJ2-5; 8 nucleotides align to TRBD1. This CDR3 comprises 14 residues. V shed 5 bases, J shed 9 bases, and the junction held 11 bases outside the gene matches. Looked up from germline, CDR1 is SEHNR and CDR2 is FQNEAQ (reference sequence). As DNA, the CDR3 is TGTGCCAGCAGCCCGACAGGGGTAGGCGAGGCCCAGTACTTC. The encoded protein is CASSPTGVGEAQYF.

In the case of this clonotype: Since a much larger clone is just one base distant, this may be a read error. The chain uses TRBV28 and TRBJ2-3; 7 nucleotides align to TRBD1. CDR1 and CDR2 (germline): MDHEN, SYDVKM. The CDR3 extends over 15 amino acids. The CDR3 sequence is CVTLRTQGSTDTQYF. The CDR3 DNA reads as TGTGTCACCCTTCGAACACAGGGGAGCACAGATACGCAGTATTTT.

This clonotype was seen many times. The genes are TRBV9 and TRBJ1-5; 7 nucleotides align to TRBD1. CDR1 is SGDLS, CDR2 YYNGEE, per germline. This CDR3 has 15 residues. The V and J ends lost 0 bases and 3 bases, in that order; junction bases with no gene match: 3. The CDR3: CASSVDGTDNQPQHF. The CDR3 region has the DNA TGTGCCAGCAGCGTAGACGGGACAGACAATCAGCCCCAGCATTTT.

This chain links TRBV21-1 with TRBJ2-7; the table's D gene call, TRBD1, was not cross checked with the DNA. TRBV21-1 is reported as a pseudogene. The CDR3 contains 17 residues. The CDR3 region has the DNA TGTGCCAGCAGCCCACCGGGGACAGGGGGGCTTGGAGGTGAGCAGTGCTTC. Translated: CASSPPGTGGLGGEQCF.

This clonotype was found many times. The chain carries TRBV12-3 or TRBV12-4 and TRBJ2-3; D not resolved. This CDR3 is 11 amino acids long. Trimming removed 6 bases from V and 5 bases from J, with 6 bases in between. The CDR3 reads CASSWRDTQYF. CDR3 DNA sequence: TGTGCCAGCAGCTGGCGAGATACGCAGTATTTT.

At least ten counts were recorded for this clonotype. The genes are TRBV14 and TRBJ2-5; unclear D gene. Germline values: CDR1 SGHDN, CDR2 FVKESK. This CDR3 is 16 amino acids long. Trimming pared 0 bases from V and 2 bases from J, leaving 13 bases between. CDR3 in DNA: TGTGCCAGCAGCCAAGACCGGTCCTGGGGACAAGAGACCCAGTACTTC. Its translation: CASSQDRSWGQETQYF.

This clonotype was recorded a few times. CDR3 amino acids: CASSLFTGAVGGTQYF. DNA of the CDR3: TGTGCCAGCAGTTTATTCACGGGGGCAGTAGGGGGTACGCAGTATTTT. The chain recombines TRBV27 with TRBJ2-3; D possibly uses TRBD1 or TRBD2 (6 bases each). From germline, CDR1 is MNHEY and CDR2 SMNVEV (reference sequence). The CDR3 has 16 amino acids. V gave up 1 base and J gave up 8 bases, with 19 bases separating them.